These 14 T cell receptor beta chains were sequenced from one sample in a study of CD8 T cells in ankylosing spondylitis. MiXCR, applied by TCRdb to the 5' RACE reads, yields one record per CDR3 protein. The table has 200,000 to 300,000 distinct CDR3 sequences, 30% to 35% seen once. Material: blood, either unsorted or a sorted T cell fraction (not recorded which). The source is a male donor with ankylosing spondylitis or in good health (not recorded which).

This clonotype occurred a few times. J is TRBJ2-1 and V is TRBV5-1, with TRBD2 as a possible D gene (6 bases). The CDR3 totals 12 residues. Trimming removed 6 bases at V and 8 bases at J, with 12 bases between. CDR1 SGHRS and CDR2 YFSETQ come from the germline V gene. CDR3 sequence reads: CASTSGGDEQFF. In DNA form, the CDR3 reads TGCGCCAGCACCTCGGGCGGGGATGAGCAGTTCTTC.

This clonotype was counted between two and nine times. The chain combines TRBV11-2 with TRBJ2-7, with 8 bases that match TRBD1. The germline V gene has CDR1 SGHAT and CDR2 FQNNGV. This CDR3 has 16 amino acids. The junction had 13 bases not matched to a gene; V was cut back by 6 bases and J by 3 bases. In DNA form, the CDR3 reads TGTGCCAGCAGACCACCGCACAGGGGGTGGGGCTACGAGCAGTACTTC. Translation gives CASRPPHRGWGYEQYF.

In regard to this clonotype: Compared with germline, one end of the junction differs, possibly owing to a read error. The chain combines TRBV12-3 or TRBV12-4 with TRBJ2-7; D is perhaps TRBD2 (7 bases). The length of the CDR3 is 11 residues. CDR3 nucleotide sequence: TGTGCCAGCAGTGGAACAGGGAGGGTCCTCTTC. Amino acid sequence: CASSGTGRVLF.

This clonotype was recorded at least ten times. The V gene is TRBV27, the J gene TRBJ2-1, with no clear D. Germline CDR1 reads MNHEY; CDR2 reads SMNVEV (reference sequence). V lost 5 bases and J lost 2, with 10 bases in between. This CDR3 has 14 amino acids. The chain's CDR3 is CASSPPFPYNEQFF. The CDR3 DNA follows: TGTGCCAGCAGTCCACCATTCCCCTACAATGAGCAGTTCTTC.

V gene TRBV27 combines with J gene TRBJ1-1; D is unclear. The CDR3 runs to 16 residues. Trimming removed 4 bases at V and 1 base at J, with 16 bases between. CDR1 and CDR2 from the germline V gene are MNHEY and SMNVEV (reference sequence). This CDR3 is CASSSVRSSGNTEAFF. CDR3 DNA sequence: TGTGCCAGCAGTTCAGTGAGGTCATCGGGGAACACTGAAGCTTTCTTT.

The genes are TRBV5-1 and TRBJ2-7; TRBD1 matches at 7 bases. The germline gives CDR1 SGHRS, CDR2 YFSETQ. V was clipped by 6 bases and J by 3 bases; unmatched bases: 9. This CDR3 region has 14 residues. In DNA, the CDR3 is TGCGCCAGCATGCCCCTGGCAGGGGGCTACGAGCAGTACTTC. Protein product: CASMPLAGGYEQYF.

This clonotype came up a few times. The V call is TRBV27, the J call TRBJ2-2; perhaps TRBD1 as D (6 bases). Looked up from germline, CDR1 is MNHEY and CDR2 is SMNVEV (reference sequence). The V gene lost 8 bases and the J gene lost 0 bases, with 10 bases spanning the gap. This CDR3 region has 14 residues. The CDR3 DNA is TGTGCCAGCCAAACAGGGTCGAACACCGGGGAGCTGTTTTTT. Encoded protein: CASQTGSNTGELFF.

The rearrangement links TRBV18 to TRBJ1-5; a possible D gene is TRBD1 (5 bases). The CDR3 is made up of 15 amino acids. Between the trimmed V and J ends, which lost 5 bases and 4 bases, there was a span of 15 bases. The V gene's germline CDR1 is KGHSH and CDR2 LQKENI. CDR3 in amino acids: CASSFSPAGNQPQHF. The CDR3 DNA is TGTGCCAGCTCATTTTCGCCCGCAGGGAATCAGCCCCAGCATTTT.

This sequence joins TRBV11-2 and TRBJ2-4, with 14 bases identical to TRBD2. CDR1 is SGHAT and CDR2 is FQNNGV in the germline V gene. The V gene end was trimmed by 5 bases and the J gene end by 8 bases; junction bases not matched to a gene: 8. CDR3 length equals 16 residues. CDR3 protein: CASSATSGGAVDIQYF. CDR3 bases: TGTGCCAGCAGCGCGACTAGCGGGGGGGCCGTGGACATTCAGTACTTC.

The chain uses TRBV5-1 and TRBJ1-6; D is ambiguous. The CDR3 is 14 residues long. Germline CDR1 SGHRS, CDR2 YFSETQ. Trimming removed 4 bases at V and 5 bases at J, with 10 bases between. The CDR3: CASSLPEDNSPLHF. The CDR3 nucleotides are TGCGCCAGCAGCCTCCCGGAGGATAATTCACCCCTCCACTTT. The whole variable domain, filled in from reference TRBV5-1 and TRBJ1-6, reads KAGVTQTPRYLIKTRGQQVTLSCSPISGHRSVSWYQQTPGQGLQFLFEYFSETQRNKGNFPGRFSGRQFSNSRSEMNVSTLELGDSALYLCASSLPEDNSPLHFGNGTRLTVT.

The rearrangement links TRBV12-3 or TRBV12-4 to TRBJ2-3; D possibly corresponds to TRBD2 (5 bases). V lost 6 bases, J lost 4 bases, and 11 bases lay in between. The CDR3 length is 13 residues. CDR3 nucleotide sequence: TGTGCCAGCAGGAGGGTGATTTCAGATACGCAGTATTTT. Translated, it gives CASRRVISDTQYF.

This clonotype was detected only a few times. The chain combines TRBV29-1 with TRBJ1-1, with a possible D match to TRBD1 (6 bases). V dropped 5 bases and J dropped 1 base, with 11 bases sitting between them. Germline V gene sequence: CDR1 SQVTM, CDR2 ANQGSEA. The CDR3 runs 13 residues. The CDR3 protein is CSVSQGGNTEAFF. The CDR3 DNA is TGCAGCGTTTCACAGGGAGGGAACACTGAAGCTTTCTTT.

This clonotype appeared a few times. V and J are TRBV4-1 and TRBJ2-1, with a weak D call TRBD1 (6 bases). Between the trimmed V and J ends, which lost 3 bases and 8 bases, there was a span of 20 bases. CDR1 is MGHRA and CDR2 is YSYEKL in the germline V gene. This CDR3 has 16 residues. The CDR3 DNA follows: TGCGCCAGCAGCCAGATCAACAGGGCGAGTTTCGATGAGCAGTTCTTC. As protein: CASSQINRASFDEQFF.

This clonotype showed up just a few times. The chain employs TRBV20-1 and TRBJ2-7; 7 positions match TRBD1. CDR1 and CDR2 (germline): DFQATT, SNEGSKA (reference sequence). The CDR3 contains 12 residues. Trimming at V came to 2 bases and at J to 2 bases, leaving 0 bases not matched to a gene. CDR3 DNA: TGCAGTGCTAGACAGGGGGCCTACGAGCAGTACTTC. Translating it yields CSARQGAYEQYF.